The subject of this entry is one T cell receptor (beta chain). This sample was included in a study of quantifying T cell responses using KT2 cells. Study details: cDNA was made from DNase-treated RNA using alpha and beta constant primers.

An oligo carrying a UMI was ligated to the cDNA 3' end. The first PCR ran 4 to 5 cycles with an equimolar RC1.1 and RC1.2 beta primer mix. TCRdb independently ran MiXCR on the UMI-ligation and nested PCR reads; one entry per CDR3 protein. Among under 35,000 distinct CDR3 sequences listed, 10% were seen once. The germline gives CDR1 ENHRY, CDR2 SYGVKD. The length of the CDR3 is 14 residues. Deletions cut 0 bases from V and 1 base from J, with 6 bases between. Source material: PBMCs spiked with cells of the T cell clone KT2. V is TRBV10-3 and J is TRBJ1-1; D not resolved. The sequence came from a human donor. CDR3 nucleotide sequence: TGTGCCATCAGTGAGTCAACGGAGAACACTGAAGCTTTCTTT. This codes for CAISESTENTEAFF.